This paragraph covers one T cell receptor beta chain sequence. The antigen is unknown. The record originates from a study of T cells in Graves' hyperthyroidism and ophthalmopathy. The wider study: Prior to any treatment, at the point of initial diagnosis, peripheral blood was collected. Study-wide results and caveats: The model identified upcoming ophthalmopathy a median approximately six months ahead of onset. Blood also held most thyroid clonotypes expanded beyond 0.001. A model of 13 V-J pairs discriminated ophthalmopathy from stable hyperthyroidism.

Amplification targeted TCR beta CDR3 regions from RNA transcripts. During a first-round RT-PCR of the TCR CDR3, the HTBI primer set was used. TCRdb reanalysed the multiplex PCR reads using MiXCR and keeps one entry per CDR3 protein. This table holds roughly 350,000 distinct CDR3 sequences, 13% to 15% found once. Trimming removed 4 bases at V and 1 base at J, with 13 bases between. The CDR3 is 16 residues long. CDR1 MDHEN and CDR2 SYDVKM come from the germline V gene. The chain is built from TRBV28 and TRBJ2-2, with D unclear. The sequencing sample was made of blood. This TCR derives from a woman in her 30s with Graves' ophthalmopathy. The CDR3: CASSSQSTLNTGELFF. CDR3 coding DNA: TGTGCCAGCAGTTCCCAATCGACACTGAACACCGGGGAGCTGTTTTTT.